This T cell receptor beta chain stems from a study of early T cells in non-severe SARS-CoV-2 infection (dated by TCRdb to about 2021). General notes on the study: TCR sequencing used bulk RNA from unsorted whole blood, so alpha and beta chains could not be paired. Overall results and qualifications from the work: VDJdb matching was skewed toward anti-spike CD8 responses and likely underestimated virus-specific expansions, missing private and CD4 specificities.

The CDR3 runs 12 amino acids, cysteine and phenylalanine included. The read is trimmed to its CDR3 DNA, 36 bases read in frame from base 1. CDR1 and CDR2 are read off the germline V gene (reference sequence) as DFQATT and SNEGSKA. Relative to germline, V is 0 bases shorter and J is 3 bases shorter, with 6 bases between their ends. A case-control design nested within a healthcare worker cohort in London, UK, was used, with weekly nasopharyngeal swab PCR tests and blood sampling performed. Between 23 and 31 March 2020, the week of the UK lockdown, healthcare workers were enrolled and then followed up weekly for as long as 16 weeks. Receptors were amplified or captured by 5' RACE. Sequencing took place on a NextSeq 500. To correct for sequencing error and PCR bias, the TCR library protocol tagged individual cDNA molecules with unique molecular identifiers. Sequencing covered both TCR alpha and beta chains, and within each sample the abundances of alpha and beta sequences were tightly co-correlated. In the paper's pipeline: V gene, J gene and CDR3 annotation of TCR sequences was performed with Decombinator V4. TCRs were defined as expanded if a significant change between any two time points was detected under a Poisson model with p below 0.0001. TCR abundances were normalised to the total number of TCRs sequenced per sample and were expressed as counts per million. MAIT TCRs were defined by TRAV1-2 paired with TRAJ12, TRAJ20 or TRAJ33, and iNKT TCRs by TRAV10 paired with TRAJ18. VDJdb, accessed 1 November 2021, was searched for CMV, EBV and SARS-CoV-2 annotated TCRs, with TCRs annotated for multiple antigens excluded. Clones were called with MiXCR by TCRdb after fastp trimmed the public reads at Q25, and only in-frame beta chains were retained. CDR3 protein duplicates are merged, each entry listing the most common genes and DNA. None of the V and J calls come from the authors' own analysis; TCRdb made them. In this sample the table shows around 100,000 distinct CDR3 sequences, less than 15% of which occur a single time. The top ten clones comprise approximately 6.4% of the sample.

This clonotype occurred many times. It has no known antigen specificity. Base qualities are not recorded, but no much larger clone differs from it by a single base. The receptor was derived from an adult who was a healthcare worker with PCR-confirmed SARS-CoV-2 infection or an uninfected control (not recorded which). This receptor chain uses TRBV20-1 and TRBJ2-7; the D gene assignment is ambiguous. Sequencing input: whole blood. The DNA sequence is given as TGCAGTGCTAGAGACAGTATCTACGAGCAGTACTTC. Translation gives CSARDSIYEQYF.